The 13 T cell receptor beta chains reported below all come from one sample, sequenced in a study of cytomegalovirus exposure and HLA in healthy donors. Use of 60 Vbeta and 13 Jbeta primers characterized the PCR. Sequencing was performed with immunoSEQ multiplex PCR; in TCRdb, only in-frame clones are kept and a portion is missing. The sample has tens of thousands of clones; 67% are singletons. The sequenced sample consisted of PBMCs. These receptor sequences come from a man between 25 and 39 years old in good health and CMV-seronegative.

J is TRBJ2-5 and V is TRBV29-1; no definite D call. Germline-derived CDR1 and CDR2 are SQVTM and ANQGSEA. This CDR3 is 10 amino acids long. Trimming removed 4 bases from V and 4 bases from J, with 4 bases in between. CDR3 in DNA: TGCAGCGTTGTTAGAGAGACCCAGTACTTC. Encoded protein: CSVVRETQYF.

V gene TRBV6-1 combines with J gene TRBJ1-5; perhaps TRBD1 as D (5 bases). Germline values: CDR1 MNHNS, CDR2 SASEGT. The germline V and J ends were trimmed by 8 bases and 2 bases, with 16 bases remaining between them. This CDR3 region has 15 residues. The chain's CDR3 is CASQAGGDGNQPQHF. CDR3 bases: TGTGCCAGCCAGGCCGGGGGGGATGGCAATCAGCCCCAGCATTTT.

The rearrangement links TRBV5-1 to TRBJ2-1; TRBD2 is a possible D gene (7 bases). The CDR3 is 15 residues long. Trimming stripped 0 bases from V and 4 bases from J, with 11 bases between. Germline V CDR1 and CDR2: SGHRS, YFSETQ. The CDR3 loop reads CASSLAAGAYNEQFF. The CDR3 DNA follows: TGCGCCAGCAGCTTGGCTGCGGGGGCTTACAATGAGCAGTTCTTC.

In its sample, this clone was seen once. The CDR3 region has the DNA TGTGCCAGCAGCCTCCGACTAGCGGGAAACTACGAGCAGTACTTC. This codes for CASSLRLAGNYEQYF. This chain joins TRBV13 and TRBJ2-7; TRBD2 matches at 11 bases. This CDR3 is 15 amino acids long. Germline CDR1 reads PRHDT; CDR2 reads FYEKMQ (reference sequence). The ends lost 5 bases at V and 3 bases at J; junction bases unmatched: 6.

The CDR3 protein is CASREQGNQPQHF. CDR3 DNA sequence: TGTGCCAGCAGAGAACAGGGGAATCAGCCCCAGCATTTT. The V and J genes are TRBV2 and TRBJ1-5, with 7 bases matching TRBD1. Germline lookup yields CDR1 SNHLY and CDR2 FYNNEI. The CDR3 covers 13 residues. V trimming: 6 bases; J trimming: 4 bases; junction bases outside the gene matches: 3. The full variable domain, in which reference TRBV2 and TRBJ1-5 provide the parts outside the CDR3, is EPEVTQTPSHQVTQMGQEVILRCVPISNHLYFYWYRQILGQKVEFLVSFYNNEISEKSEIFDDQFSVERPDGSNFTLKIRSTKLEDSAMYFCASREQGNQPQHFGDGTRLSIL.

Comment on this clone: The same CDR3 arises from other DNA sequences in this sample as well. In nucleotides, the CDR3 is TGTGCCAGCAGCTTAGGACAGAACACTGAAGCTTTCTTT. Encoded protein: CASSLGQNTEAFF. The chain has TRBV7-9 and TRBJ1-1; D not certain. Looked up from germline, CDR1 is SEHNR and CDR2 is FQNEAQ (reference sequence). The V end lost 1 base, the J end lost 1 base, and 4 bases lay between the germline ends. This CDR3 is built from 13 residues.

CDR3 sequence: CASSPAQTGFTDTQYF. The DNA of the CDR3 is TGTGCCAGTAGTCCGGCCCAGACAGGGTTTACAGATACGCAGTATTTT. The genes are TRBV19 and TRBJ2-3; 7 nucleotides match TRBD1. V was pared by 5 bases and J by 3 bases, with 11 bases of the junction left unmatched. The germline gives CDR1 LNHDA, CDR2 SQIVND (reference sequence). The CDR3 has 16 residues.

In its sample, this clone was seen a few times. The V and J genes are TRBV29-1 and TRBJ1-2; D is possibly TRBD1 (5 bases). Trimming cost V 1 base and J 7 bases, with 13 bases left between them. CDR3 length: 13 residues. Germline CDR1 SQVTM, CDR2 ANQGSEA. The CDR3 sequence: CSVEGQPGGGYTF. CDR3 DNA sequence: TGCAGCGTTGAAGGACAGCCCGGGGGTGGCTACACCTTC.

V is TRBV15 and J is TRBJ2-2, with TRBD2 as a possible D gene (5 bases). The CDR3 has 15 amino acids. Germline CDR1 and CDR2: LNHNV and YYDKDF (reference sequence). Trimming cost V 4 bases and J 1 base, with 10 bases left between them. The chain's CDR3 is CATSKGRGNTGELFF. As DNA, the CDR3 is TGTGCCACCAGCAAAGGTCGGGGGAACACCGGGGAGCTGTTTTTT.

V and J are TRBV2 and TRBJ2-1; 7 nucleotides align to TRBD2. Looked up from germline, CDR1 is SNHLY and CDR2 is FYNNEI. V lost 4 bases to trimming and J lost 0 bases; unmatched junction nucleotides: 0. CDR3 length equals 14 residues. CDR3 loop: CASSAGGSYNEQFF. The CDR3 coding sequence is TGTGCCAGCAGTGCGGGGGGCTCCTACAATGAGCAGTTCTTC. The full variable domain, in which reference TRBV2 and TRBJ2-1 provide the parts outside the CDR3, is EPEVTQTPSHQVTQMGQEVILRCVPISNHLYFYWYRQILGQKVEFLVSFYNNEISEKSEIFDDQFSVERPDGSNFTLKIRSTKLEDSAMYFCASSAGGSYNEQFFGPGTRLTVL.

This clone has a single count. The chain has TRBV18 and TRBJ2-7; 8 bases are shared with TRBD2. The CDR3 length is 14 residues. Germline V gene lookup returns CDR1 KGHSH and CDR2 LQKENI. With V trimmed by 5 bases and J by 1 base, 4 bases remained unmatched. In DNA form, the CDR3 reads TGTGCCAGCTCAAAAACTAGCGGTTCCTACGAGCAGTACTTC. Amino acids: CASSKTSGSYEQYF.

This clone was detected only once. The chain joins TRBV27 to TRBJ1-3; D call uncertain. This CDR3 has 14 residues. Per the germline V gene, CDR1 is MNHEY and CDR2 is SMNVEV (reference sequence). The V and J ends lost 8 bases and 0 bases respectively, with 11 bases between them. The CDR3 DNA follows: TGTGCCAGCGGCCCGTCTGTCTCTGGAAACACCATATATTTT. Protein product: CASGPSVSGNTIYF.

The V and J genes are TRBV7-8 and TRBJ2-3; D is uncertain. V lost 5 bases and J 6 bases, leaving 9 bases between the germline ends. CDR1 is SGHVS, CDR2 FQNEAQ, per germline. This CDR3 is built from 12 residues. DNA of the CDR3: TGTGCCAGCAGCCCCTCCCTCGATACGCAGTATTTT. Its protein is CASSPSLDTQYF.